This entry describes one TCR beta chain. These data are taken from a study of human T cells and chemical hapten exposure. Described time point: patch test 1, 2 weeks after DPC sensitization. Treatment: therapeutic diphenylcyclopropenone sensitization with weekly scalp DPC. Someone pulled total RNA out of unfractionated whole blood. Between the trimmed V and J ends, which lost 1 base and 3 bases, there was a span of 6 bases. Germline CDR1 and CDR2: LNHNV and YYDKDF (reference sequence). The CDR3 is made up of 13 amino acids. Individual cDNA molecules each carried unique molecular identifiers attached by the library. MiXCR, run by TCRdb on the RACE reads, gives a single entry per CDR3 protein. The sample comprises just over 80,000 distinct CDR3 sequences, around 10% of which are singletons, and roughly 4% rests with the top ten.

The clonotype originates from a woman between 50 and 59 years old with alopecia areata. Some clones in this sample may be carry-over from other donors' samples. The rearrangement links TRBV15 to TRBJ2-5; D unresolved. Sequences were derived from whole blood, sampled in connection with sensitization to the hapten diphenylcyclopropenone (DPC). This chain's CDR3 is CATSRALEETQYF. Written as DNA, the CDR3 is TGTGCCACCAGCAGAGCGTTAGAAGAGACCCAGTACTTC. Complete variable domain (other parts from reference TRBV15 and TRBJ2-5): DAMVIQNPRYQVTQFGKPVTLSCSQTLNHNVMYWYQQKSSQAPKLLFHYYDKDFNNEADTPDNFQSRRPNTSFCFLDIRSPGLGDTAMYLCATSRALEETQYFGPGTRLLVL.